One and the same sample provided the 19 T cell receptor beta chains below, sequenced in a study of T cell responses to AZD1222 COVID-19 vaccine. Produced via immunoSEQ multiplex PCR; TCRdb's table is partial and in-frame only. The sample gives 65,000 to 75,000 clones, around 84% of which show up once; over 20% is in the top ten. Sequences were derived from peripheral blood, sampled on day 0 of AZD1222 vaccination. The receptors originated from an adult in good health.

For this clone: The sample contains more than one DNA sequence encoding this CDR3. This chain joins TRBV2 and TRBJ1-5; D is perhaps TRBD1 (5 bases). CDR1 SNHLY and CDR2 FYNNEI come from the germline V gene. CDR3 length: 13 amino acids. V lost 6 bases and J lost 3, with 9 bases in between. The CDR3 nucleotides are TGTGCCAGCAGAGGGACGGTCAATCAGCCCCAGCATTTT. Amino acid sequence: CASRGTVNQPQHF.

The rearrangement links TRBV5-3 to TRBJ1-5; D uncertain. TRBV5-3 is flagged as an ORF with uncertain function. The CDR3 extends over 13 amino acids. With 3 bases removed from V and 6 bases from J, the gap between germline ends came to 10 bases. CDR3 amino acids: CARSYAQPQPQHF. CDR3 nucleotide sequence: TGTGCCAGAAGCTATGCTCAGCCTCAGCCCCAGCATTTT.

The chain uses TRBV11-2 and TRBJ1-1; weak D call: TRBD1 (6 bases). Looked up from germline, CDR1 is SGHAT and CDR2 is FQNNGV. CDR3 length: 14 residues. Trimming stripped 1 base from V and 1 base from J, with 7 bases between. The CDR3 sequence: CASSLGGANTEAFF. The CDR3 DNA follows: TGTGCCAGCAGCTTAGGGGGGGCGAACACTGAAGCTTTCTTT.

V usage is TRBV6-5 and J usage is TRBJ2-2, with 12 bases fitting TRBD1. In germline, CDR1 is MNHEY, CDR2 SVGAGI. V was clipped by 6 bases and J by 5 bases; unmatched bases: 4. CDR3 length equals 15 residues. The CDR3 spells CASRWDRGPTGELFF. The CDR3 bases are TGTGCCAGCAGATGGGACAGGGGGCCAACCGGGGAGCTGTTTTTT.

The rearrangement joins TRBV4-3 to TRBJ2-3; a possible D gene is TRBD2 (5 bases). V lost 2 bases to trimming and J lost 1 base, with 10 bases between them. Germline V CDR1 and CDR2: LGHNA, YSLEER. The length of the CDR3 is 15 residues. As DNA, the CDR3 is TGCGCCAGCAGCCAATCTAGCTCGGGCACAGATACGCAGTATTTT. Translation: CASSQSSSGTDTQYF.

This rearrangement joins TRBV5-5 to TRBJ2-3; D is uncertain. The CDR3 runs to 14 residues. From germline, CDR1 is SGHKS and CDR2 YYEKEE (reference sequence). Trimming shortened V by 2 bases and J by 2 bases, and 9 bases separated the two germline ends. The CDR3 DNA sequence: TGTGCCAGCAGCTTTGGTGGGGACACAGATACGCAGTATTTT. Residues: CASSFGGDTDTQYF.

J is TRBJ2-7 and V is TRBV28; 10 bases match TRBD2. Germline V gives CDR1 MDHEN, CDR2 SYDVKM. CDR3 length equals 14 residues. V dropped 3 bases and J dropped 4; count of bases not matched to a gene: 3. In DNA, the CDR3 is TGTGCCAGCAGTTTCACGACTAGCGGGTACGAGCAGTACTTC. It specifies CASSFTTSGYEQYF.

This clone was detected only a few times. This chain uses TRBV6-2 or TRBV6-3 with TRBJ2-5; D is possibly TRBD2 (6 bases). V lost 0 bases to trimming and J lost 7 bases, with 15 bases between them. CDR1 is MNHEY and CDR2 is SVGEGT in the germline V gene. The CDR3 has 15 residues. CDR3 loop: CASSYSVVRRVTQYF. CDR3 DNA sequence: TGTGCCAGCAGTTACTCGGTTGTTCGGAGGGTGACCCAGTACTTC.

The rearrangement links TRBV7-2 to TRBJ1-2, with TRBD1 identical over 7 bases. Germline V gives CDR1 SGHTA, CDR2 FQGNSA. The CDR3 is 15 amino acids. V trimming: 1 base; J trimming: 4 bases; junction bases outside the gene matches: 6. CDR3 DNA sequence: TGTGCCAGCAGCTTAGGACAGGGAACAGGCTATGGCTACACCTTC. Protein sequence: CASSLGQGTGYGYTF.

The CDR3 sequence: CASSQARSGANVLTF. The CDR3 DNA sequence: TGTGCCAGCAGCCAAGCCCGGTCTGGGGCCAACGTCCTGACTTTC. The chain combines TRBV4-2 with TRBJ2-6; no reliable D call. Germline-derived CDR1 and CDR2 are LGHNA and YNFKEQ. This CDR3 spans 15 amino acids. Trimming stripped 1 base from V and 1 base from J, with 5 bases between.

This clone occurred a few times. CDR3 nucleotides: TGTGCCAGCAGCCCGGGGACAGCCCAAAGGTCGAGTGGGGCTTTCTTT. This encodes CASSPGTAQRSSGAFF. The chain joins TRBV3-1 (or the pseudogene TRBV3-2) to TRBJ1-1; 7 bases are a match to TRBD1. The germline CDR1 and CDR2 sequences are LGHDT and YNNKEL (reference sequence). The CDR3 spans 16 residues. J gave up 11 bases and V 4 bases, and 19 bases lay outside the gene matches.

This chain uses TRBV6-6 with TRBJ1-4, with D tentatively TRBD1 (5 bases). Germline lookup yields CDR1 MNHNY and CDR2 SVGAGI (reference sequence). V shed 5 bases and J shed 0 bases, with 10 bases lying between them. The CDR3 sequence is 15 residues long. CDR3 region: CASSDRQTTNEKLFF. Written as DNA, the CDR3 is TGTGCCAGCAGTGACCGACAGACAACTAATGAAAAACTGTTTTTT.

This clone came up once. The rearrangement uses TRBV5-1 and TRBJ2-5, with D uncertain. In germline, CDR1 is SGHRS, CDR2 YFSETQ. The CDR3 consists of 16 residues. V was shortened by 0 bases and J by 5 bases, with 17 bases between the two germline ends. Written as DNA, the CDR3 is TGCGCCAGCAGCTTGGTGGTTACCACGGCCAGTGAGACCCAGTACTTC. As protein: CASSLVVTTASETQYF.

J is TRBJ2-5 and V is TRBV7-2; TRBD2 is a possible D gene (5 bases). This CDR3 is built from 14 residues. V shed 5 bases and J shed 5 bases, with 15 bases lying between them. Germline-derived CDR1 and CDR2 are SGHTA and FQGNSA. In DNA form, the CDR3 reads TGTGCCAGCAGCCCATCTCGGGCTAGCGAGACCCAGTACTTC. Translating it yields CASSPSRASETQYF.

The J gene is TRBJ2-5, the V gene TRBV6-2 or TRBV6-3, with 10 positions matching TRBD2. The CDR3 has 15 amino acids. In germline, CDR1 is MNHEY, CDR2 SVGEGT. V lost 7 bases, J lost 2 bases, and 7 bases stayed unmatched. The CDR3 DNA is TGTGCCAGCACCCCTAGCGGGGGACCACAAGAGACCCAGTACTTC. Translating gives CASTPSGGPQETQYF.

The chain carries TRBV7-9 and TRBJ1-4; D is uncertain. The V gene lost 5 bases and the J gene lost 4 bases, with 11 bases spanning the gap. The CDR3 is 14 amino acids. CDR1 is SEHNR and CDR2 is FQNEAQ in the germline V gene (reference sequence). The CDR3 loop reads CASSAKDVNEKLFF. For the CDR3, the DNA is TGTGCCAGCAGCGCCAAAGATGTTAATGAAAAACTGTTTTTT.

The chain has TRBV9 and TRBJ2-1, with D perhaps TRBD1 (8 bases). Germline V gene data show CDR1 as SGDLS and CDR2 as YYNGEE. The CDR3 consists of 15 residues. V was cut by 4 bases and J by 7 bases, with 18 bases left in between. The CDR3 DNA reads TGTGCCAGCAGCCCAGGGGGCGGGAGTGTAAATGAGCAGTTCTTC. This translates into CASSPGGGSVNEQFF.

This chain joins TRBV9 and TRBJ2-7; 9 bases are a match to TRBD2. Germline trimming cut 0 bases from V and 5 bases from J; bases unmatched to any gene: 3. Per the germline V gene, CDR1 is SGDLS and CDR2 is YYNGEE. The CDR3 is 14 residues long. The CDR3 bases are TGTGCCAGCAGCGTAGCCGGGACTAGCAACGAGCAGTACTTC. It is translated as CASSVAGTSNEQYF.

The chain links TRBV28 to TRBJ1-4; the D gene is possibly TRBD1 (5 bases). V dropped 8 bases and J dropped 2 bases, with 15 bases sitting between them. Germline V gives CDR1 MDHEN, CDR2 SYDVKM. This CDR3 spans 15 amino acids. This chain's CDR3 is CASGKGTGTNEKLFF. CDR3 nucleotide sequence: TGTGCCAGCGGAAAGGGGACTGGGACTAATGAAAAACTGTTTTTT.